What follows is one T cell receptor beta chain and its context. What it binds is unknown. The record originates from a study of graft-versus-host responses after intestinal transplantation. Sequencing was performed with immunoSEQ multiplex PCR; in TCRdb, only in-frame clones are kept and a portion is missing. Of more than 85,000 clones listed, around 93% are singletons. CDR1 is MNHEY and CDR2 is SVGAGI in the germline V gene. CDR3 length: 14 amino acids. Trimming took 2 bases from V and 5 from J, leaving 9 bases between them. This sample comprised unstimulated CD8+ T cells sorted from spleen or lymph node cells, obtained before intestinal transplant. The V call is TRBV6-5, the J call TRBJ2-2, with unresolved D. The receptor comes from a human donor who received an intestinal transplant. CDR3 nucleotides: TGTGCCAGCAGTTACGGTCTTGAGACCGGGGAGCTGTTTTTT. This codes for CASSYGLETGELFF.